This record covers a single T cell receptor (beta chain). The entry originates in a study of blood T cell repertoires in COVID-19. Looking at the study overall: Donors in the United States, Italy and Spain gave samples during acute or convalescent COVID-19. Nucleic acid was either cDNA or gDNA, and it came from T cells, B-cell-depleted T cells, or PBMCs.

The assay was immunoSEQ multiplex PCR, and TCRdb's table has in-frame clones only and misses some. This repertoire shows approximately 72,000 clones, 85% found once; its top ten account for 35% to 40%. Germline V gene data show CDR1 as SGHTA and CDR2 as FQGNSA. This CDR3 is 13 amino acids long. The J segment lost 4 bases and the V segment lost 8 bases, leaving 5 bases of the junction unmatched. This rearrangement joins TRBV7-2 to TRBJ2-7; 10 nucleotides align to TRBD2. This TCR was sampled from a woman over 75 with active or convalescent COVID-19. The sequenced material came from peripheral blood. In DNA form, the CDR3 reads TGTGCCAGCGGAGCGGGGGGGCGTTACGAGCAGTACTTC. Its protein product is CASGAGGRYEQYF.